Sequencing of this T cell receptor (beta chain) was carried out in a study of cytomegalovirus exposure and HLA in healthy donors. PCR employed 60 Vbeta and 13 Jbeta primers. Measured with immunoSEQ multiplex PCR; TCRdb has only the in-frame clones, and not every one. The sample consists of some 170,000 clones, roughly three quarters of them appearing once. The V gene's germline CDR1 is SGDLS and CDR2 YYNGEE. The CDR3 has 15 amino acids. The ends lost 0 bases at V and 6 bases at J; junction bases unmatched: 6. The receptor was isolated from a man between 18 and 35 years old in good health and CMV-seropositive. The chain carries TRBV9 and TRBJ2-7, with TRBD1 matching 10 bases. Sequencing was carried out using PBMCs. CDR3 residues: CASSVDGTGVGEQYF. The CDR3, as DNA: TGTGCCAGCAGCGTAGATGGGACAGGGGTTGGCGAGCAGTACTTC.